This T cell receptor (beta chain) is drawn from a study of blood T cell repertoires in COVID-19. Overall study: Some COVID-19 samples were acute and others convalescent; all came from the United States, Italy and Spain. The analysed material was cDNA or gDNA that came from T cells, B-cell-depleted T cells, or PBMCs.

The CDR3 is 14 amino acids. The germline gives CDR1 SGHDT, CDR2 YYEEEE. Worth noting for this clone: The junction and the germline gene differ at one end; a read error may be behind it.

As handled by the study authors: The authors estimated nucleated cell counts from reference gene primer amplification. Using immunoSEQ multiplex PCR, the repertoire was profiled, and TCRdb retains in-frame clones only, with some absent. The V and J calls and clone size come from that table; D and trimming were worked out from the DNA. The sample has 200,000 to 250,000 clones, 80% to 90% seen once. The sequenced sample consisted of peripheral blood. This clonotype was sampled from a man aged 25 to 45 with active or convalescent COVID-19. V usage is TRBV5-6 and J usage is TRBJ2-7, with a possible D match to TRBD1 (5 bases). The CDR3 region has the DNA TGTGCCAGCAGTTCCTATACAGGCTCCCACGAGCAGTACTTC. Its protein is CASSSYTGSHEQYF.